The clone carrying this T cell receptor beta chain was detected a few times. Antigen unknown. These data belong to a study of post-analysis software for immune sequencing data. For the study at large: Included among the disease courses, which were recorded for the cohort, were relapsing-remitting, secondary progressive and progressive-relapsing multiple sclerosis. Study results and limitations: In patients, TRBV5-6, TRBV5-1 and TRBV20-1 belonged to five TRBV segments found more frequently than in controls.

Trimming removed 1 base at V and 1 base at J, with 8 bases between. CDR1 and CDR2 (germline): SGHTA, FQGTGA. This CDR3 comprises 15 residues. Unique molecular identifiers tagged the TCR beta cDNA libraries. Each CDR3 protein is one row after TCRdb ran MiXCR on the PCR reads. The sample carries about half a million distinct CDR3 sequences, around a third recorded once. This sequence was found in a girl aged 2 to 17 with multiple sclerosis. The sample comprised blood. This rearrangement joins TRBV7-3 to TRBJ2-1; D unresolved. DNA of the CDR3: TGTGCCAGCAGCTTAATAGCACGTTCCTACAATGAGCAGTTCTTC. Its protein product is CASSLIARSYNEQFF. The variable domain in full, completed from reference TRBV7-3 and TRBJ2-1, reads GAGVSQTPSNKVTEKGKYVELRCDPISGHTALYWYRQSLGQGPEFLIYFQGTGAADDSGLPNDRFFAVRPEGSVSTLKIQRTERGDSAVYLCASSLIARSYNEQFFGPGTRLTVL.